This T cell receptor beta chain was recovered during a study of Graves' ophthalmopathy and Graves' hyperthyroidism. Germline lookup yields CDR1 KGHDR and CDR2 SFDVKD. The CDR3 consists of 15 residues. V was pared by 4 bases and J by 4 bases, with 13 bases between. RNA transcripts provided the template for amplifying TCR beta CDR3 regions. First-round RT-PCR with HTBI primers preceded a second-round multiplex PCR. TCRdb itself ran the multiplex PCR reads through MiXCR, one entry per CDR3 protein. The sample shows under 350,000 distinct CDR3 sequences, 17% of them seen only once. There are many counts of this clonotype.

The V gene is TRBV24-1, the J gene TRBJ1-3; D possibly corresponds to TRBD1 (6 bases). The sequenced sample consisted of peripheral blood. The TCR sequence derives from an adult man with Graves' ophthalmopathy. The CDR3 loop is CATSDPGTKGNTIYF. The CDR3 DNA reads as TGTGCCACCAGTGACCCCGGGACAAAAGGAAACACCATATATTTT.